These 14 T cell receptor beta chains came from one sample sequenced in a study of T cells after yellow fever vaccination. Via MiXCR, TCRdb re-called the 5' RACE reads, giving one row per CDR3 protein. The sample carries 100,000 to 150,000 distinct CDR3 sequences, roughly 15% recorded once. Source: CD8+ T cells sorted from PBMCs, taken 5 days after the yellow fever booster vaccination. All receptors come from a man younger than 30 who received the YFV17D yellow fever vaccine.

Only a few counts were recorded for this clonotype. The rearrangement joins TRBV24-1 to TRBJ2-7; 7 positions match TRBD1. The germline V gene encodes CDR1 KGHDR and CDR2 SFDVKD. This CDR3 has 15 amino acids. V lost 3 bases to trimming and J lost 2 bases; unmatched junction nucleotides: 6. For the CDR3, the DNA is TGTGCCACCAGTGATCCCGGACAGGACCCCTACGAGCAGTACTTC. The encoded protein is CATSDPGQDPYEQYF.

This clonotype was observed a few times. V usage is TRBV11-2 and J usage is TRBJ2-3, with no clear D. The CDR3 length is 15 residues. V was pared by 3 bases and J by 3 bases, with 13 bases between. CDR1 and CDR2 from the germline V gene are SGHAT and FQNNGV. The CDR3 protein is CASSFRGGRTDTQYF. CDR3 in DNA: TGTGCCAGCAGCTTTCGTGGCGGCCGTACAGATACGCAGTATTTT.

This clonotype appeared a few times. The CDR3 bases are TGCGCCAGCAGCCCCCGCCAAAGTAGCAATCAGCCCCAGCATTTT. Translation: CASSPRQSSNQPQHF. The chain couples TRBV4-1 to TRBJ1-5, with D unclear. This CDR3 has 15 amino acids. Germline values: CDR1 MGHRA, CDR2 YSYEKL. V lost 4 bases to trimming and J lost 0 bases, with 10 bases between them.

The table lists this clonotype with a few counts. The CDR3 region has the DNA TGTGCCAGCAGCTTAGGGGTGACAGGGTACGGTGAGCAGTTCTTC. It encodes CASSLGVTGYGEQFF. The chain links TRBV7-2 to TRBJ2-1; 7 nucleotides match TRBD1. The V gene end was trimmed by 1 base and the J gene end by 9 bases; junction bases not matched to a gene: 9. Germline loops: CDR1 SGHTA, CDR2 FQGNSA. CDR3 length: 15 residues. The full variable domain, with the rest looked up from reference TRBV7-2 and TRBJ2-1, is GAGVSQSPSNKVTEKGKDVELRCDPISGHTALYWYRQSLGQGLEFLIYFQGNSAPDKSGLPSDRFSAERTGGSVSTLTIQRTQQEDSAVYLCASSLGVTGYGEQFFGPGTRLTVL.

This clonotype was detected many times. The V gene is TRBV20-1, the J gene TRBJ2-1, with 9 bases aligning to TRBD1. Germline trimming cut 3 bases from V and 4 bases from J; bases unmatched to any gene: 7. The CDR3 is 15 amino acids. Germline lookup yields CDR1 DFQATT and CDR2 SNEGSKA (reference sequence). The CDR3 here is CSARDRDREYNEQFF. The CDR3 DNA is TGCAGTGCTAGGGACCGGGACAGGGAGTACAATGAGCAGTTCTTC.

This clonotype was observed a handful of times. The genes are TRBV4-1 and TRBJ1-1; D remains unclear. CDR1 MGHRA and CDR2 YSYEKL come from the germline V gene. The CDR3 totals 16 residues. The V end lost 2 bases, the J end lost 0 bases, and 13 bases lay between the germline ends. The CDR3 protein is CASSQRTMRMNTEAFF. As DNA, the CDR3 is TGCGCCAGCAGCCAAAGAACGATGAGAATGAACACTGAAGCTTTCTTT.

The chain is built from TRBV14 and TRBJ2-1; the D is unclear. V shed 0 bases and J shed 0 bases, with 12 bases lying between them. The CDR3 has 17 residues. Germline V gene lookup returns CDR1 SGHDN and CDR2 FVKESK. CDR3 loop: CASSQDRLPSSYNEQFF. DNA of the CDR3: TGTGCCAGCAGCCAAGATCGACTGCCCAGCTCCTACAATGAGCAGTTCTTC.

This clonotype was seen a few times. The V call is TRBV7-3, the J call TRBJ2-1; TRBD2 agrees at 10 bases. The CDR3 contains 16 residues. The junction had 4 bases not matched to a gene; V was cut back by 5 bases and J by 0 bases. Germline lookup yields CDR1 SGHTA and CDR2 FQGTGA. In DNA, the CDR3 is TGTGCCAGCAGCCCTAGCGGGGGAAGCTCCTACAATGAGCAGTTCTTC. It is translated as CASSPSGGSSYNEQFF.

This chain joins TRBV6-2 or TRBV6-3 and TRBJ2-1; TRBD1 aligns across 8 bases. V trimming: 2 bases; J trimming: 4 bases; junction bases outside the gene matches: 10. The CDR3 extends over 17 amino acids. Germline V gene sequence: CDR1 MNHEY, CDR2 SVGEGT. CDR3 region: CASSYPSGQGAYNEQFF. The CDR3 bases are TGTGCCAGCAGTTACCCTTCCGGCCAGGGGGCTTACAATGAGCAGTTCTTC.

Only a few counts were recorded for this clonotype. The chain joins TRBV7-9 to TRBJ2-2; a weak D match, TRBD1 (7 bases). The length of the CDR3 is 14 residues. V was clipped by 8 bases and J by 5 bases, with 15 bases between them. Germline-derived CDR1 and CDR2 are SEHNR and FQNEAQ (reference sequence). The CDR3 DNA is TGTGCCAGCTCCCCCCCAGGGGGGACCGGGGAGCTGTTTTTT. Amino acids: CASSPPGGTGELFF. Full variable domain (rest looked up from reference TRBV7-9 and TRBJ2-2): DTGVSQNPRHKITKRGQNVTFRCDPISEHNRLYWYRQTLGQGPEFLTYFQNEAQLEKSRLLSDRFSAERPKGSFSTLEIQRTEQGDSAMYLCASSPPGGTGELFFGEGSRLTVL.

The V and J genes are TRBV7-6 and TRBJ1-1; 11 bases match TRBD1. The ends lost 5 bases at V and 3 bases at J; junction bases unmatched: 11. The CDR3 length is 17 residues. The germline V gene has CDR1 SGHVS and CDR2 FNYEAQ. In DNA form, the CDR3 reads TGTGCCAGCAGCCTCGGACAGGGGGCAGAAGGGGACACTGAAGCTTTCTTT. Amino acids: CASSLGQGAEGDTEAFF.

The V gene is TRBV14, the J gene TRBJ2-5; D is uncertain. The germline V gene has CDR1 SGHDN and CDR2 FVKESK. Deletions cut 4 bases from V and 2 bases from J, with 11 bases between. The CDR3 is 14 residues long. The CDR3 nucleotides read TGTGCCAGCAGCCCGCATCTGGCTCAAGAGACCCAGTACTTC. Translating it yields CASSPHLAQETQYF.

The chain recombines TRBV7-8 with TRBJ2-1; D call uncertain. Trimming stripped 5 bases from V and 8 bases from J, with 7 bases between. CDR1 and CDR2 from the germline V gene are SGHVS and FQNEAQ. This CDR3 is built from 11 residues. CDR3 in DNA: TGTGCCAGCAGCCCGTCGGATGAGCAGTTCTTC. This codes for CASSPSDEQFF.

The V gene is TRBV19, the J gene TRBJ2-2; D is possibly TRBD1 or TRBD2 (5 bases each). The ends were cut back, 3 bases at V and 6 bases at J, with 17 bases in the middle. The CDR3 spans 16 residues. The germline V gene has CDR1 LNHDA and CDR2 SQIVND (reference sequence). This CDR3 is CASSMMGVYLAGELFF. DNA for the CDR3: TGTGCCAGTAGTATGATGGGGGTGTATCTGGCCGGGGAGCTGTTTTTT.